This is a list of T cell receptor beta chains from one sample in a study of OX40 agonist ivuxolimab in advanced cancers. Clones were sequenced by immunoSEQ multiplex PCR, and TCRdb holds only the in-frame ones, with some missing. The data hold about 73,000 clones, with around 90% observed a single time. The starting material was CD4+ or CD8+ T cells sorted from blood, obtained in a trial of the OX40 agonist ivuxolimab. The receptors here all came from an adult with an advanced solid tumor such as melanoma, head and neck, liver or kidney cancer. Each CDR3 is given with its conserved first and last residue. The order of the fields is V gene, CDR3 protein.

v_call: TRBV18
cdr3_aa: CASSPRLDEQYF

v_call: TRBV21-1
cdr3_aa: CASSNGGGTYNEQFF

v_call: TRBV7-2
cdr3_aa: CASSLGQGSNYGYTF

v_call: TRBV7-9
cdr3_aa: CASSTSTVPEAFF

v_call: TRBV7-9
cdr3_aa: CASSLAGSNQPQHF

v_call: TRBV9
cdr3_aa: CASSVGINGNQPQHF

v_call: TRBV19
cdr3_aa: CASSMPGTQNTGELFF

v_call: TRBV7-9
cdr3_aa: CASSPEGGLGMNTEAFF

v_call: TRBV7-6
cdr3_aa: CASSLILGSGANVLTF

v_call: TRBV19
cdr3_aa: CASSSLADAINEQYF

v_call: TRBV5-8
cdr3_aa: CASNRIGTPWSSYEQYF

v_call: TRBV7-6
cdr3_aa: CASSLAAGLAGEETQYF

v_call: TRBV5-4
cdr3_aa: CASSSKREGTDTQYF

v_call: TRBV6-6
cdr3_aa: CASKMGVEETQYF

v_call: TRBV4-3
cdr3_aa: CASSQESGASYGYTF

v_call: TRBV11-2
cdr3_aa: CASSQAGARSTDTQYF

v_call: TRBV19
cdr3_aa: CASSIDFGLAGITGELFF

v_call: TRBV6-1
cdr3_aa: CASSEGTAQETQYF

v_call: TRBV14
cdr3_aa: CASSQAGVGAYNEQFF

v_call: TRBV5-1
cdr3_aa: CASSFGDTNNEQFF

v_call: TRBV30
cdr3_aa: CAWSVRSEAFF

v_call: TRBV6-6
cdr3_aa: CASSYSAGDVYGYTF

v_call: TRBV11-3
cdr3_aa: CASSLGQLLAKNIQYF

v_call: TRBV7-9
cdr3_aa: CASSFGLMNTEAFF

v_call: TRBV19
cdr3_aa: CASRGQNSGANVLTF

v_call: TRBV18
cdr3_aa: CASSPTGGEDYGYTF